The 9 T cell receptor beta chains below come from one sample, sequenced in a study of cytomegalovirus exposure and HLA in healthy donors. Vbeta (60) and Jbeta (13) primers were used in the PCR. TCRdb's table, derived via immunoSEQ multiplex PCR, lists solely in-frame clones and lacks some. The data show roughly 140,000 clones, about 80% seen once. Input material: PBMCs. These receptor sequences come from a woman under 30 in good health and CMV-seropositive.

The chain has TRBV25-1 and TRBJ1-4; D not certain. There are 16 residues in the CDR3. Trimming stripped 1 base from V and 8 bases from J, with 17 bases between. Germline CDR1 is MGHDK and CDR2 is SYGVNS. The CDR3 protein is CASSEFGSGMGEKLFF. The CDR3, as DNA: TGTGCCAGCAGTGAATTTGGTTCGGGGATGGGGGAAAAACTGTTTTTT.

V and J are TRBV6-5 and TRBJ2-2, with TRBD1 identical over 9 bases. Trimming took 5 bases from V and 6 from J; bases not matched to a gene: 7. CDR3 length: 15 amino acids. Germline CDR1 MNHEY, CDR2 SVGAGI. CDR3 bases: TGTGCCAGCAGTCGGGACAGGGTAGGCGCCGGGGAGCTGTTTTTT. Protein sequence: CASSRDRVGAGELFF.

The J gene is TRBJ2-3, the V gene TRBV29-1, with 8 bases fitting TRBD2. In germline, CDR1 is SQVTM, CDR2 ANQGSEA. The CDR3 consists of 17 residues. V trimming: 1 base; J trimming: 7 bases; junction bases outside the gene matches: 16. CDR3 nucleotides: TGCAGCGTTGAAGCGGCCCAATCGGGAGGGGAGTTATATACGCAGTATTTT. It codes for CSVEAAQSGGELYTQYF.

The chain carries TRBV5-5 and TRBJ1-2; the D is unclear. V dropped 0 bases and J dropped 4 bases, with 13 bases sitting between them. The CDR3 consists of 15 residues. Germline V gene lookup returns CDR1 SGHKS and CDR2 YYEKEE (reference sequence). CDR3 in amino acids: CASSLAYGVGYGYTF. In nucleotides, the CDR3 is TGTGCCAGCAGCTTGGCCTACGGGGTGGGCTATGGCTACACCTTC.

The genes are TRBV5-1 and TRBJ2-7; 10 bases agree with TRBD1. Germline trimming cut 2 bases from V and 2 bases from J; bases unmatched to any gene: 4. The CDR3 extends over 15 amino acids. CDR1 SGHRS and CDR2 YFSETQ come from the germline V gene. The chain's CDR3 is CASSLQGQGAYEQYF. CDR3 DNA sequence: TGCGCCAGCAGCTTACAAGGACAGGGGGCCTACGAGCAGTACTTC.

The rearrangement uses TRBV5-1 and TRBJ2-7; D perhaps matches TRBD1 (5 bases). Germline CDR1 and CDR2: SGHRS and YFSETQ. V lost 0 bases and J lost 2, with 9 bases in between. The CDR3 loop spans 14 amino acids. CDR3 in DNA: TGCGCCAGCAGCTTGGCAGGGTCTGCCTACGAGCAGTACTTC. As protein: CASSLAGSAYEQYF.

A single count supports this clone. V is TRBV21-1 and J is TRBJ2-3; the DNA was not used to check the table's D call, TRBD1. TRBV21-1 is termed a pseudogene. This CDR3 has 17 residues. This CDR3 is CASSTPPRGTGADTQYF. CDR3 bases: TGTGCCAGCAGCACTCCACCGAGAGGGACAGGGGCAGATACGCAGTATTTT.

V and J are TRBV2 and TRBJ2-5, with a weak D call TRBD2 (6 bases). Trimming cost V 8 bases and J 5 bases, with 15 bases left between them. This CDR3 region has 13 residues. Germline V lookup: CDR1 SNHLY, CDR2 FYNNEI. CDR3 in amino acids: CASSDRGKETQYF. The CDR3 DNA follows: TGTGCCAGCTCAGACCGGGGGAAGGAGACCCAGTACTTC. Full variable domain (remainder filled in from reference TRBV2 and TRBJ2-5): EPEVTQTPSHQVTQMGQEVILRCVPISNHLYFYWYRQILGQKVEFLVSFYNNEISEKSEIFDDQFSVERPDGSNFTLKIRSTKLEDSAMYFCASSDRGKETQYFGPGTRLLVL.

This clone was counted only a few times. V gene TRBV2 combines with J gene TRBJ2-5; 9 bases agree with TRBD1. Germline V gives CDR1 SNHLY, CDR2 FYNNEI. The length of the CDR3 is 15 residues. V lost 6 bases, J lost 5 bases, and 10 bases stayed unmatched. In nucleotides, the CDR3 is TGTGCCAGCAGGGAACAGGGGGCAGGGAAGGAGACCCAGTACTTC. As protein: CASREQGAGKETQYF.